Only one count was recorded for the clone carrying this T cell receptor beta chain. Libraries were prepared by immunoSEQ multiplex PCR; TCRdb keeps only in-frame clonotypes and omits some of them. This table has 65,000 to 100,000 clones, around 93% appearing once. These data come from a study of T cell responses to AZD1222 COVID-19 vaccine. V trimming: 9 bases; J trimming: 4 bases; junction bases outside the gene matches: 7. The CDR3 spans 13 residues. CDR1 and CDR2 from the germline V gene are KGHDR and SFDVKD. Here the sequenced sample was peripheral blood, taken 28 days after the second AZD1222 dose. This chain joins TRBV24-1 and TRBJ1-1; 7 nucleotides match TRBD1. This clonotype was obtained from an adult who received the AZD1222 COVID-19 vaccine. Here the CDR3 DNA reads TGTGCCACCGAAGGGGGCGCGGGCACTGAAGCTTTCTTT. Protein: CATEGGAGTEAFF.